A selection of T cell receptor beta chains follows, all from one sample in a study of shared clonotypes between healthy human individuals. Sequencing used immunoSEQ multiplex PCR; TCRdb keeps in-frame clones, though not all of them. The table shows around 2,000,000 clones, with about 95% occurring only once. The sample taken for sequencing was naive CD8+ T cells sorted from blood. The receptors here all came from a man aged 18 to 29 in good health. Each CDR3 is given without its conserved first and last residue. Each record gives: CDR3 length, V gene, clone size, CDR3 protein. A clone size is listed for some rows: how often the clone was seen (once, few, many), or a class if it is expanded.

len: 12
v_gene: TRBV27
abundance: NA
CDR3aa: ASSLNGGDNEQF

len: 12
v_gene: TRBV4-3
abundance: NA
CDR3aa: ASSQGRGAYEQY

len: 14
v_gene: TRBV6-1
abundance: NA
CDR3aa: ASSEARLAGAETQY

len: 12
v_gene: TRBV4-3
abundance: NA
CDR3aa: ASSPGDSGNTIY

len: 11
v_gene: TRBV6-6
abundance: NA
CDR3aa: ASGPNRHTEAF

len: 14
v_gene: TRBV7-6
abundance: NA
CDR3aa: ASSLGTSGATYEQY

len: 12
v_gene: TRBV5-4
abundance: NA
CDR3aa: ASSLWGTSYEQY

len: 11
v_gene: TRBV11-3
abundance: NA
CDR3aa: ASSPAEGSPLH

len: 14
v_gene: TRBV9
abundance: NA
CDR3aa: ASSPPGQGNTGELF

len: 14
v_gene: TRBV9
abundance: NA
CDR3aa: ASSVGSGTGANVLT

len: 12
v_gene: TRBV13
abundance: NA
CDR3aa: ASSLTEENEKLF

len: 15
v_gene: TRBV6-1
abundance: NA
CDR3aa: ASSEAVLRGVITEAF

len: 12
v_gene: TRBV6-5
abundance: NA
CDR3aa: ASSTLGSGETQY

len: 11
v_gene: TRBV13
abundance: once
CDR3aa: ASTAGWAGEAF

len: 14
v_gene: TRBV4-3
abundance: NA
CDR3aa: ASSQDWNGREDEQF

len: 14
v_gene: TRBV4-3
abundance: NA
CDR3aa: ASSPLRRQGNYEQY

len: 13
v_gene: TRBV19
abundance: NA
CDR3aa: ASSSGTGVGETQY

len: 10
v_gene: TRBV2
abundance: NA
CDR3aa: ASSDMEETQY

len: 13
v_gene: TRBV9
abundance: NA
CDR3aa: ASSVGWGGNQPQH

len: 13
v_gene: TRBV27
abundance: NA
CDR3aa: ASSIGTGPSYEQY

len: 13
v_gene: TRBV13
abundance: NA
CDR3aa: ASSFDRAYTDTQY

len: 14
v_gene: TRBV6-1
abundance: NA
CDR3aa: ASSVHNRGGNQPQH

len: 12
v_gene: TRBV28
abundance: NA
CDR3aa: ASSVLTGGYEQY

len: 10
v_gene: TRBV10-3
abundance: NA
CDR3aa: AILTDLDEQY

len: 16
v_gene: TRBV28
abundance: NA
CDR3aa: ASSLGASGVWAKNIQY

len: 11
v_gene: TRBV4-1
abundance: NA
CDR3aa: ASSQVGTPGVF

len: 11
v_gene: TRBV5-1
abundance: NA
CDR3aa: ASMGTLNTEAF

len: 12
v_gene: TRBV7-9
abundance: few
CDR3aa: ASSLDSSNQPQH

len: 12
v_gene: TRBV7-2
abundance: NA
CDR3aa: ASSLARDEYEQY

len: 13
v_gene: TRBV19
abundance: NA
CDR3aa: ASSALRDSLYEQY

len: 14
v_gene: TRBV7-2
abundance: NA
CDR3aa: ASSPSYRGLYNEQF

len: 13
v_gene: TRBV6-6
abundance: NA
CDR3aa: ASSYDRGRYNEQF

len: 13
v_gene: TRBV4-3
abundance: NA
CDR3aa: ASSRFLSSGGEQF

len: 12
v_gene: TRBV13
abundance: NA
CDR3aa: ASSSDGQDYEQY

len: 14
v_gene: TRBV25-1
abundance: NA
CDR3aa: ASRGKGPMTDYEQY

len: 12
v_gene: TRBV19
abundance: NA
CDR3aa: ASGLSSVLWGYT

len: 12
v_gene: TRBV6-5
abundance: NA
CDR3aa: ASRLGPLSGELF

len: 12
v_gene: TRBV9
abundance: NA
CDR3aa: ASSVAGESYEQY

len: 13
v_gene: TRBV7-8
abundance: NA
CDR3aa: ASSPSWGGQETQY

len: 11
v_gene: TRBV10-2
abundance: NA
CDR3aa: ASRQISSYEQY

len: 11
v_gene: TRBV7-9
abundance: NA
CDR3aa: ASSLVVGIEAF

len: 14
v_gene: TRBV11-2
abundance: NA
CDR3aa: ASSLFSGSVGNEQF

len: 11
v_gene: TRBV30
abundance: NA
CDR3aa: AWRMTGTYEQY

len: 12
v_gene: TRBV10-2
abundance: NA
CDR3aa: ASTTTSGTYEQY

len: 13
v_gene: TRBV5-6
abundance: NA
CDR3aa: ASSLLTSGTYEQY

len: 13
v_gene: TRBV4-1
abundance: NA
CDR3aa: ASSRTDSGSYEQY

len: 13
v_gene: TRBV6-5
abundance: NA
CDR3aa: ASSRSGGAAGEQY